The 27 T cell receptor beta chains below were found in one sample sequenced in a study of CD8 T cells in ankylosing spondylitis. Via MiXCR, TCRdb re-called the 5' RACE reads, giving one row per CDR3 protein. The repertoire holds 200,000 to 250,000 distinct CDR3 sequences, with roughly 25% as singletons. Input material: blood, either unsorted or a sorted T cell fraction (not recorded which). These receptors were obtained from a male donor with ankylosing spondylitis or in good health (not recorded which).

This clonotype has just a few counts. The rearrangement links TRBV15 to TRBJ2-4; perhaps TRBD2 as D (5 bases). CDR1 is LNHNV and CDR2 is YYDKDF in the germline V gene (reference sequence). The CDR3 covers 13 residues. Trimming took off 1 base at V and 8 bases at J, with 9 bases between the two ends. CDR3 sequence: CATSRAPGDIQYF. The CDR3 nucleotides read TGTGCCACCAGCAGAGCCCCCGGGGACATTCAGTACTTC.

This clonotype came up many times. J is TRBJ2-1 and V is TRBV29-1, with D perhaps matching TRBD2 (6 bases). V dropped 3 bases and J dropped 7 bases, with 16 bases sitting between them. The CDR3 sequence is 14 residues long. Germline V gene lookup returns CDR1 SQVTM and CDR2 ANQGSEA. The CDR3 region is CSVEGGRGVNEQFF. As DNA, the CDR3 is TGCAGCGTTGAGGGGGGTAGGGGTGTGAATGAGCAGTTCTTC.

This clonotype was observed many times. CDR3 bases: TGCGCCAGCAGCGATACCCTGACAGGGGGCGATTTGAGCGGCTACACCTTC. Translating gives CASSDTLTGGDLSGYTF. The chain has TRBV5-1 and TRBJ1-2; 10 bases fit TRBD1. The CDR3 spans 17 residues. Unmatched junction bases numbered 17, after V lost 4 bases and J lost 8 bases. Germline loops: CDR1 SGHRS, CDR2 YFSETQ.

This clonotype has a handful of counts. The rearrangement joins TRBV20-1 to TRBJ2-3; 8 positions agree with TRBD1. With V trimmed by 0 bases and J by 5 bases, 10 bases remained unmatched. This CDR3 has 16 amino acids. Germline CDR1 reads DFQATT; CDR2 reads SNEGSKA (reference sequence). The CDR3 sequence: CSARDPRGRVLDTQYF. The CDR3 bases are TGCAGTGCTAGAGATCCCAGGGGGCGAGTTCTAGATACGCAGTATTTT.

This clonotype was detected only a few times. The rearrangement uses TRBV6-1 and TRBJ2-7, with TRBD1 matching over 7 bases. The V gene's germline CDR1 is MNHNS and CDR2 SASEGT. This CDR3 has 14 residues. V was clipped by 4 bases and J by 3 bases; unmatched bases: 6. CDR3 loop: CASSATGYGYEQYF. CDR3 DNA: TGTGCCAGCAGTGCGACAGGGTACGGCTACGAGCAGTACTTC.

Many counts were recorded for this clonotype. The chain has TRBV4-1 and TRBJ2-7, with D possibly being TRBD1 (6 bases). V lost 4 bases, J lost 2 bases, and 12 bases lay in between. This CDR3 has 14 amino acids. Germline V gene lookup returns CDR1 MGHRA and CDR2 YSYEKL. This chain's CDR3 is CASSPRDIPYEQYF. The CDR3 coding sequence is TGCGCCAGCAGCCCTCGGGACATCCCCTACGAGCAGTACTTC.

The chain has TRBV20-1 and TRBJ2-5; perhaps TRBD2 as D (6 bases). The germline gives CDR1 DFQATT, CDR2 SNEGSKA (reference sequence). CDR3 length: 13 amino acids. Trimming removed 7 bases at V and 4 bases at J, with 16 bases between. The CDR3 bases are TGCAGTGTTGACCTTCGGGAGCGAGAGACCCAGTACTTC. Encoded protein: CSVDLRERETQYF.

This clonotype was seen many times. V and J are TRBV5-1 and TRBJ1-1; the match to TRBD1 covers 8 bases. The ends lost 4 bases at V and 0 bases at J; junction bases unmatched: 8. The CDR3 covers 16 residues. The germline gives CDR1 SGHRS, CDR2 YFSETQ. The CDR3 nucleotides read TGCGCCAGCAGCCACGAACGGACAGGGATGAACACTGAAGCTTTCTTT. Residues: CASSHERTGMNTEAFF.

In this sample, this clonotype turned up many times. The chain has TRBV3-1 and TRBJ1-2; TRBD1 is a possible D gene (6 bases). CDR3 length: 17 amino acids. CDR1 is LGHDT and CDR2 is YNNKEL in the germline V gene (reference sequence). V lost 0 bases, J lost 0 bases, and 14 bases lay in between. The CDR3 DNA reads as TGTGCCAGCAGCCAAGATCGAACAGGGAGGCCTAACTATGGCTACACCTTC. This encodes CASSQDRTGRPNYGYTF.

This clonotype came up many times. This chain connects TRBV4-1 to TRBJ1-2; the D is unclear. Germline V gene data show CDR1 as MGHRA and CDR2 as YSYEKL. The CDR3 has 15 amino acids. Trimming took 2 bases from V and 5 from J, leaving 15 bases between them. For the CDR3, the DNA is TGCGCCAGCAGCCAACTAACCACCGGTTTTTATGGCTACACCTTC. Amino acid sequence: CASSQLTTGFYGYTF.

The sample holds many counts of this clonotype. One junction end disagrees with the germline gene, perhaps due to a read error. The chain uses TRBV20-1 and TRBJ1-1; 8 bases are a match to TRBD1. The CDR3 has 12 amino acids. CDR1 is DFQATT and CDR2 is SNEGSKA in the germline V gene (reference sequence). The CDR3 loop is CSARDGDGQGAF. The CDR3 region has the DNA TGCAGTGCTAGAGATGGAGACGGACAGGGTGCCTTT.

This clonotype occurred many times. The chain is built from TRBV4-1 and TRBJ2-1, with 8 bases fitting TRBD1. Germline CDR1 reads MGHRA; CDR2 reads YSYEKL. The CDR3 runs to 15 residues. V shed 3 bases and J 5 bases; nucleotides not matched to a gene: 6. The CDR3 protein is CASSQTDRENNEQFF. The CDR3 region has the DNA TGCGCCAGCAGCCAGACGGACAGGGAAAACAATGAGCAGTTCTTC.

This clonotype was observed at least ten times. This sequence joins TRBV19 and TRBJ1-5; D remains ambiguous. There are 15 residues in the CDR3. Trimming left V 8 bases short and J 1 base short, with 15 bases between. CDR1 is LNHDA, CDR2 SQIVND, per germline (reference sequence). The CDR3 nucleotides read TGTGCCAGTCTCCGGGAGAAAGGAAGCAATCAGCCCCAGCATTTT. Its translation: CASLREKGSNQPQHF.

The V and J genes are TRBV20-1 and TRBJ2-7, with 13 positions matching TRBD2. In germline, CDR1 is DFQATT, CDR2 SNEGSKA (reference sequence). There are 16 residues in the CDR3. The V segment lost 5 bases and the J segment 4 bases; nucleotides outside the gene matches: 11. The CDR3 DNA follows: TGCAGTGCTGTCGAAAGCGGGACTAGCGGGGTGTACGAGCAGTACTTC. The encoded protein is CSAVESGTSGVYEQYF.

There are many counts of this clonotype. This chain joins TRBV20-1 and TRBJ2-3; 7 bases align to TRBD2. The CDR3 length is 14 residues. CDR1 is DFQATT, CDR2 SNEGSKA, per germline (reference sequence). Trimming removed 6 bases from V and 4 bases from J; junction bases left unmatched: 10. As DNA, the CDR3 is TGCAGTGCCCGGGGCGGGAGTGGGGCAGATACGCAGTATTTT. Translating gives CSARGGSGADTQYF.

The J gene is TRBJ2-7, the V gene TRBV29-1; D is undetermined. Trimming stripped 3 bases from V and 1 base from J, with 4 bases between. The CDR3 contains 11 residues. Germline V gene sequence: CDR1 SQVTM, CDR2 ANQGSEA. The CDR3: CSVEQSYEQYF. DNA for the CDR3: TGCAGCGTTGAGCAGTCCTACGAGCAGTACTTC.

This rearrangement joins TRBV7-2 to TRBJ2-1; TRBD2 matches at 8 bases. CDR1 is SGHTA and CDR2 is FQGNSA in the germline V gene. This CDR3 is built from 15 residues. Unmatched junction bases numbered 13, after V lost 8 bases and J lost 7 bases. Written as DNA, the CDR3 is TGTGCCAGCCTTCTAAGCGGGAGAGGCGGGAATGAGCAGTTCTTC. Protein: CASLLSGRGGNEQFF.

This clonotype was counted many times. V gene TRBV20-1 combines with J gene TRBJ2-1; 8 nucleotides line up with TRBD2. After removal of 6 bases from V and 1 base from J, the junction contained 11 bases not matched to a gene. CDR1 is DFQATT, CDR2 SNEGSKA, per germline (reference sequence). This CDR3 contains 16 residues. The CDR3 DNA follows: TGCAGTGCCCCCCGGGTGGCGGGAGGTTCCTACAATGAGCAGTTCTTC. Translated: CSAPRVAGGSYNEQFF.

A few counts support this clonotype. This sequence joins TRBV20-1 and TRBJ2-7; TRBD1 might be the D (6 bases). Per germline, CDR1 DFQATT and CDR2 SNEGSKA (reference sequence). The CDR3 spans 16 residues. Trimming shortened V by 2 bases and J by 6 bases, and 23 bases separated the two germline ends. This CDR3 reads CSARPTGMRVRGEQYF. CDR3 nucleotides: TGCAGTGCTAGACCTACAGGGATGAGGGTCCGGGGCGAGCAGTACTTC.

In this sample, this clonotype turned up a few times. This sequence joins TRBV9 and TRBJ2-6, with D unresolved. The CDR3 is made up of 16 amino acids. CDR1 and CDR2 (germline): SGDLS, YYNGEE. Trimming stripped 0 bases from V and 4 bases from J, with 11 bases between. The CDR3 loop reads CASSVDPVIGANVLTF. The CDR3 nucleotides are TGTGCCAGCAGCGTAGATCCTGTCATCGGGGCCAACGTCCTGACTTTC.

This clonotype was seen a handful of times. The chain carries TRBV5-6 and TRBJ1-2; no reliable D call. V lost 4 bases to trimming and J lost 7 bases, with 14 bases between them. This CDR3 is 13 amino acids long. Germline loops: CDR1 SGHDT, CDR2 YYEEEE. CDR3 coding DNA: TGTGCCAGCAGCCGACCTCCGGGCGGTGGCTACACCTTC. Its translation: CASSRPPGGGYTF.

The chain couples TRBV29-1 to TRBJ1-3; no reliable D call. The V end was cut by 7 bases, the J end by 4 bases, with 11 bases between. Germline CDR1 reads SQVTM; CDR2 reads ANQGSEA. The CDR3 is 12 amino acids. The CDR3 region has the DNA TGCAGCGGGCGAGCGGGCGGAAACACCATATATTTT. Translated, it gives CSGRAGGNTIYF.

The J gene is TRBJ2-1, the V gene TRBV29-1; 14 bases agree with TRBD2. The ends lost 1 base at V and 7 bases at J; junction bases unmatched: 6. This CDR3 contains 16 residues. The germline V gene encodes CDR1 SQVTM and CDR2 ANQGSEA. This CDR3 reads CSVEGRTSGRHNEQFF. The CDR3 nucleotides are TGCAGCGTTGAAGGGAGGACTAGCGGGAGGCATAATGAGCAGTTCTTC.

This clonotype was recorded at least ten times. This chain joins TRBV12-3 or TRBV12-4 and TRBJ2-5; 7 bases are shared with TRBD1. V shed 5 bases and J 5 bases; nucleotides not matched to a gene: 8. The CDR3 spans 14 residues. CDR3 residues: CASSADREGETQYF. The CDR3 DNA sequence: TGTGCCAGCAGTGCCGACAGGGAAGGGGAGACCCAGTACTTC.

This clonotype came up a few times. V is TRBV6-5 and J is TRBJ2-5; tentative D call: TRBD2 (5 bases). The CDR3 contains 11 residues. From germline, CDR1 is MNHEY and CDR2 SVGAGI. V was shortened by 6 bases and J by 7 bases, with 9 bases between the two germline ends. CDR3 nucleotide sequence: TGTGCCAGCAGCCGCGCGGGGACCCAGTACTTC. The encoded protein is CASSRAGTQYF.

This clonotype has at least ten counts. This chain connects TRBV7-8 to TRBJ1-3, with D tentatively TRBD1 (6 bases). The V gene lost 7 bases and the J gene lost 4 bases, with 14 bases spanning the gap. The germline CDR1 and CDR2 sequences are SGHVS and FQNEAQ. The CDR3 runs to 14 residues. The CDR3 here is CASKQGGRGNTIYF. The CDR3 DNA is TGTGCCAGCAAACAGGGTGGGAGGGGAAACACCATATATTTT.

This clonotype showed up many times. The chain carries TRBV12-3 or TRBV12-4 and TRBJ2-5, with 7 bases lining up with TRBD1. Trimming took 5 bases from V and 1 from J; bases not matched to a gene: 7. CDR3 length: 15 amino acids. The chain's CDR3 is CASSPWDSLQETQYF. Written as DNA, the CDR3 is TGTGCCAGCAGTCCCTGGGACAGCCTCCAAGAGACCCAGTACTTC.